Below, 27 T cell receptor beta chains from the same sample are listed, as sequenced in a study of tumor and adjacent non-tumor tissue in lung cancer. No cell sorting was done before RNA was extracted from the tissue. More than 3 cm separated this lung sample from the edge of the tumor. The library came from three nested PCR rounds adapted from ARM-PCR protocols. TCRdb redid the calling of the multiplex PCR reads with MiXCR, one entry per CDR3 protein. The sample gives 60,000 to 85,000 distinct CDR3 sequences, around 80% of which show up once; 40% to 50% is in the top ten. The sample was distant non-tumor lung tissue. The receptors stem from a man aged 55 to 70 with non-small cell lung cancer.

Judged by abundance, this clonotype is large. V gene TRBV11-1 combines with J gene TRBJ2-5, with D hard to call. The V and J ends lost 5 bases and 0 bases respectively, with 10 bases between them. This CDR3 is built from 14 residues. Looked up from germline, CDR1 is SGHAT and CDR2 is FQDESV (reference sequence). CDR3 nucleotides: TGTGCCAGCAGCAAAGACACGTACCAAGAGACCCAGTACTTC. Its protein is CASSKDTYQETQYF.

In the case of this clonotype: One end of the junction fails to match germline, which may point to a read error. CDR3 in DNA: TGTGCCAGTAACGGCGACTCCTACGAGCACTACTTC. Translation: CASNGDSYEHYF. The chain employs TRBV6-1 and TRBJ2-7; no definite D call. Germline V gives CDR1 MNHNS, CDR2 SASEGT. This CDR3 has 12 residues.

As regards this clonotype: Germline is not matched at one junction end, which may reflect a read error. V gene TRBV4-1 combines with J gene TRBJ2-1; D gene unclear. Germline V lookup: CDR1 MGHRA, CDR2 YSYEKL. This CDR3 comprises 13 residues. Written as DNA, the CDR3 is TGCGCCAGCAGCCGGACGCCAAAGGGTGAGCAGTTATTC. This sequence encodes CASSRTPKGEQLF.

This clonotype was detected a few times. The chain links TRBV29-1 to TRBJ2-5, with D tentatively TRBD1 (6 bases). The germline V gene encodes CDR1 SQVTM and CDR2 ANQGSEA. This CDR3 spans 10 amino acids. The CDR3, as DNA: TGCTCCGCAGGGGTGGAGACCCAGTACTTC. It is translated as CSAGVETQYF.

This clonotype was picked up many times. V gene TRBV20-1 combines with J gene TRBJ1-2; D is perhaps TRBD1 (5 bases). With 0 bases removed from V and 6 bases from J, the gap between germline ends came to 11 bases. This CDR3 region has 13 residues. Germline CDR1 and CDR2: DFQATT and SNEGSKA (reference sequence). The CDR3 coding sequence is TGCAGTGCTAGAGATCCGTCAGGGCATGGCTACACCTTC. This encodes CSARDPSGHGYTF.

The V gene is TRBV29-1, the J gene TRBJ2-7; no firm D call. Trimming stripped 1 base from V and 6 bases from J, with 7 bases between. Germline V gives CDR1 SQVTM, CDR2 ANQGSEA. CDR3 length equals 11 residues. For the CDR3, the DNA is TGCAGCGTTGAAGCTAAGGGCGAGCAGTACTTC. Amino acids: CSVEAKGEQYF.

With respect to this clonotype: A read error may explain this, as a much larger clone is one base away. Because the CDR3 is missing its conserved closing phenylalanine or tryptophan, this is likely a read error. V gene TRBV20-1 combines with J gene TRBJ2-5; D may be TRBD2 (5 bases). Looked up from germline, CDR1 is DFQATT and CDR2 is SNEGSKA (reference sequence). The germline V and J ends were trimmed by 0 bases and 2 bases, with 13 bases remaining between them. The CDR3 has 15 residues. CDR3: CSARDDGREQETQYL. CDR3 sequence (DNA): TGCAGTGCTAGAGATGACGGCCGGGAACAAGAGACCCAGTACTTA.

A note on this clonotype: At one boundary the junction diverges from the germline segment, which might be a read error. The chain is built from TRBV5-4 and TRBJ2-3, with 12 bases matching TRBD2. Germline-derived CDR1 and CDR2 are SGHNT and YYREEE (reference sequence). The CDR3 consists of 19 residues. CDR3 DNA sequence: TGTGACAGCAGCTTCGCGTTTACGGCTAGCGGGAGGGGGACAGATACGCAGTATTTT. It encodes CDSSFAFTASGRGTDTQYF.

The rearrangement links TRBV4-2 to TRBJ2-2, with a tentative D call TRBD2 (5 bases). CDR3 size: 16 residues. From germline, CDR1 is LGHNA and CDR2 YNFKEQ. The CDR3 protein is CDSSQESGTNTGELFF. CDR3 sequence (DNA): TGTGATAGCAGCCAAGAGAGCGGAACGAACACCGGGGAGCTGTTTTTT.

With respect to this clonotype: Germline and junction disagree at one end, which may indicate a read error. The genes are TRBV5-4 and TRBJ2-2; 8 bases are shared with TRBD2. The V gene's germline CDR1 is SGHNT and CDR2 YYREEE (reference sequence). This CDR3 spans 15 amino acids. The CDR3 reads CDSSFLAGNSGELFF. In DNA, the CDR3 is TGTGACAGCAGCTTCTTAGCGGGGAACAGCGGGGAGCTGTTTTTT.

This clonotype was picked up a small number of times. The junction departs from the called germline gene at one end, perhaps through a read error. The V call is TRBV19, the J call TRBJ1-5, with D possibly being TRBD1 (5 bases). The CDR3 totals 12 residues. Germline-derived CDR1 and CDR2 are LNHDA and SQIVND (reference sequence). The CDR3 sequence: CATGERNQPQHF. The CDR3 coding sequence is TGTGCCACGGGGGAACGGAATCAACCCCAGCATTTT.

Concerning this clonotype itself: One end of the junction fails to match germline, which may point to a read error. The V gene is TRBV6-1, the J gene TRBJ2-4; D is unresolved. CDR3 length: 15 amino acids. CDR1 and CDR2 from the germline V gene are MNHNS and SASEGT. The CDR3 DNA reads as TGTGCCAGCAGTGAAGCTGGAGAAGGGATCAACATTCAGAACTTC. It encodes CASSEAGEGINIQNF.

As for this clonotype: At one end the junction does not follow the germline gene, possibly because of a read error. J is TRBJ2-3 and V is TRBV6-1, with D perhaps TRBD1 (5 bases). The germline V gene encodes CDR1 MNHNS and CDR2 SASEGT. This CDR3 has 15 residues. CDR3 protein: CASSELQGSIHTQYF. CDR3 nucleotide sequence: TGTGCCAGCAGTGAACTTCAGGGTAGCATACATACGCAATATTTC.

In its sample, this clonotype was seen once. With a much larger clone just one base away, this may be a read error. The rearrangement uses TRBV20-1 and TRBJ2-1; 7 nucleotides align to TRBD1. Looked up from germline, CDR1 is DFQATT and CDR2 is SNEGSKA (reference sequence). The CDR3 length is 15 residues. The V and J ends lost 4 bases and 6 bases, in that order; junction bases with no gene match: 12. This chain's CDR3 is CSAIRMTGYINEQFF. In nucleotides, the CDR3 is TGCAGTGCTATCAGAATGACAGGGTACATCAATGAGCAGTTCTTC.

V usage is TRBV28 and J usage is TRBJ2-1, with 8 bases lining up with TRBD1. The CDR3 loop spans 14 amino acids. The germline V gene encodes CDR1 MDHEN and CDR2 SYDVKM. J lost 4 bases, V lost 7 bases, and 6 bases had no gene match. The CDR3 region is CASTQTGGYNEQFF. CDR3 in DNA: TGTGCCAGCACCCAAACAGGGGGGTACAATGAGCAGTTCTTC.

Points on this clonotype: An end of the junction differs from the germline gene, which may be a read error. The chain uses TRBV5-6 and TRBJ2-6, with D possibly TRBD1 on 6 matching bases. The CDR3 consists of 14 residues. Germline lookup yields CDR1 SGHDT and CDR2 YYEEEE. The CDR3 sequence is CASSFAGDDNVLTF. The CDR3 region has the DNA TGTGCCAGCAGCTTCGCAGGGGATGACAACGTCCTGACATTC. The full variable domain, in which reference TRBV5-6 and TRBJ2-6 provide the parts outside the CDR3, is DAGVTQSPTHLIKTRGQQVTLRCSPKSGHDTVSWYQQALGQGPQFIFQYYEEEERQRGNFPDRFSGHQFPNYSSELNVNALLLGDSALYLCASSFAGDDNVLTFGAGSRLTVL.

V usage is TRBV4-1 and J usage is TRBJ2-1; TRBD2 matches at 12 bases. Germline CDR1 MGHRA, CDR2 YSYEKL. This CDR3 has 15 amino acids. V trimming: 3 bases; J trimming: 9 bases; junction bases outside the gene matches: 6. This chain's CDR3 is CASSHSSGGDPEQFF. In DNA form, the CDR3 reads TGCGCCAGCAGCCACTCTAGCGGGGGGGACCCTGAGCAGTTCTTC.

A word on this clonotype: The junction and the germline gene differ at one end; a read error may be behind it. The chain employs TRBV29-1 and TRBJ2-7; TRBD1 agrees at 9 bases. The germline gives CDR1 SQVTM, CDR2 ANQGSEA. There are 15 residues in the CDR3. CDR3 DNA: TGTAGTGCAACAATGGGGGGACAGGGTTCCCACGAGCAGTACTTC. Residues: CSATMGGQGSHEQYF.

Turning to this clonotype: The junction differs from germline at one of its ends, possibly a read error. The J gene is TRBJ2-3, the V gene TRBV29-1, with no clear D. The CDR3 length is 14 residues. In germline, CDR1 is SQVTM, CDR2 ANQGSEA. CDR3: CSIDATTSTDTQYF. The DNA of the CDR3 is TGCAGCATTGACGCGACAACTAGCACAGATACGCAGTATTTT.

For this clonotype: A junction boundary mismatches the germline segment, possibly from a read error. This rearrangement joins TRBV10-2 to TRBJ2-5; 8 bases are a match to TRBD2. Germline assignment: CDR1 WSHSY and CDR2 SAAADI. This CDR3 has 21 residues. CDR3 in amino acids: CASSERMPGLVGAKSQETQYF. CDR3 DNA sequence: TGCGCCAGCAGTGAAAGGATGCCGGGACTAGTGGGAGCCAAGTCCCAAGAGACCCAGTACTTT.

On this clonotype itself: At one boundary the junction diverges from the germline segment, which might be a read error. CDR3 sequence: CSVRDQRSSYERFF. The CDR3 DNA follows: TGCAGTGTTAGAGATCAACGGAGTAGCTATGAGCGGTTCTTC. This chain uses TRBV20-1 with TRBJ2-1; D not resolved. Germline CDR1 reads DFQATT; CDR2 reads SNEGSKA (reference sequence). This CDR3 has 14 residues.

Of note for this clonotype: Because the CDR3 is missing its conserved closing phenylalanine or tryptophan, this is likely a read error. The chain joins TRBV4-1 to TRBJ2-1; D is possibly TRBD1 (5 bases). The CDR3 sequence is 13 residues long. V was shortened by 4 bases and J by 13 bases, with 17 bases between the two germline ends. Germline V gene sequence: CDR1 MGHRA, CDR2 YSYEKL. The CDR3: CASSRTPRGEQFL. Written as DNA, the CDR3 is TGCGCCAGCAGCCGGACGCCAAGGGGTGAACAGTTCCTC.

Many counts were recorded for this clonotype. This chain joins TRBV20-1 and TRBJ2-1; 9 nucleotides align to TRBD2. V trimming: 0 bases; J trimming: 6 bases; junction bases outside the gene matches: 9. Germline V gene sequence: CDR1 DFQATT, CDR2 SNEGSKA (reference sequence). This CDR3 has 16 residues. Written as DNA, the CDR3 is TGCAGTGCTAGAGATCGGGCGGGACTAGCCACCAATGAGCAGTTCTTC. This gives the protein CSARDRAGLATNEQFF.

In regard to this clonotype: The junction differs from germline at one of its ends, possibly a read error. The chain joins TRBV11-3 to TRBJ2-1; D is unclear. Germline-derived CDR1 and CDR2 are SGHNT and YENEEA. The CDR3 spans 14 residues. DNA of the CDR3: TGTGCCAGCAGGTTAGGTGTCTCGAGCAATGAGCAGTTCTTC. It translates to CASRLGVSSNEQFF.

In the case of this clonotype: Since no conserved phenylalanine or tryptophan closes the CDR3, a read error is the likely cause. This chain uses TRBV4-2 with TRBJ2-7; possible D gene TRBD1, 6 bases. V was pared by 4 bases and J by 5 bases, with 15 bases between. CDR1 and CDR2 (germline): LGHNA, YNFKEQ. This CDR3 spans 14 amino acids. CDR3: CASSPTGCRDEQYS. CDR3 sequence (DNA): TGTGCCAGCAGCCCTACAGGGTGTAGGGACGAGCAGTACTCC.

As concerns this clonotype: Compared with germline, one end of the junction differs, possibly owing to a read error. CDR3 DNA sequence: TGTGCCAGCGGCTTAGAGAGGGGCAACACAGATACGCAGTATTTT. This encodes CASGLERGNTDTQYF. The chain links TRBV7-2 to TRBJ2-3; D tentatively fits TRBD1 or TRBD2 (5 bases each). The CDR3 extends over 15 amino acids. Germline V gene data show CDR1 as SGHTA and CDR2 as FQGNSA.

This clonotype was seen only once. A junction boundary mismatches the germline segment, possibly from a read error. J is TRBJ1-1 and V is TRBV29-1; 9 positions agree with TRBD1. The CDR3 extends over 13 amino acids. The germline V gene encodes CDR1 SQVTM and CDR2 ANQGSEA. The CDR3 coding sequence is TGCAGGGCCTCGACAGGGGGGGACACTGAAGATTTCTTT. Translation: CRASTGGDTEDFF.